These 4 T cell receptor beta chains came from one sample sequenced in a study of cytomegalovirus exposure and HLA in healthy donors. The PCR used 60 Vbeta and 13 Jbeta primers. Clones were read by immunoSEQ multiplex PCR, and TCRdb kept only the in-frame ones, dropping some. The sample carries more than 65,000 clones, 65% to 70% recorded once. Sequences were obtained from PBMCs. Every receptor here comes from a woman between 45 and 60 years old in good health and CMV-seropositive.

V and J are TRBV9 and TRBJ1-2, with D perhaps TRBD1 (6 bases). Trimming shortened V by 2 bases and J by 7 bases, and 18 bases separated the two germline ends. Germline-derived CDR1 and CDR2 are SGDLS and YYNGEE. The CDR3 has 15 amino acids. CDR3 sequence (DNA): TGTGCCAGCAGCGTCTCTGGGAGTGGGGGCAGTGGCTACACCTTC. It encodes CASSVSGSGGSGYTF. The variable domain in full, with the rest retrieved from reference TRBV9 and TRBJ1-2, is DSGVTQTPKHLITATGQRVTLRCSPRSGDLSVYWYQQSLDQGLQFLIQYYNGEERAKGNILERFSAQQFPDLHSELNLSSLELGDSALYFCASSVSGSGGSGYTFGSGTRLTVV.

J is TRBJ1-1 and V is TRBV10-3; 7 positions match TRBD1. After removal of 3 bases from V and 1 base from J, the junction contained 8 bases not matched to a gene. CDR1 and CDR2 (germline): ENHRY, SYGVKD. This CDR3 comprises 16 residues. The CDR3 sequence: CAISDLGQVKNTEAFF. The CDR3 nucleotides are TGTGCCATCAGTGACCTAGGACAGGTCAAGAACACTGAAGCTTTCTTT.

V and J are TRBV13 and TRBJ2-5; 7 bases fit TRBD1. With 6 bases clipped from V and 0 bases from J, the junction kept 7 bases outside the gene matches. Looked up from germline, CDR1 is PRHDT and CDR2 is FYEKMQ (reference sequence). The length of the CDR3 is 15 residues. CDR3 sequence reads: CASRRSTGDQETQYF. In DNA, the CDR3 is TGTGCCAGCAGACGGAGCACAGGGGACCAAGAGACCCAGTACTTC. Looking up the rest from reference TRBV13 and TRBJ2-5 gives the full variable domain: AAGVIQSPRHLIKEKRETATLKCYPIPRHDTVYWYQQGPGQDPQFLISFYEKMQSDKGSIPDRFSAQQFSDYHSELNMSSLELGDSALYFCASRRSTGDQETQYFGPGTRLLVL.

The rearrangement links TRBV5-1 to TRBJ2-3; TRBD1 might be the D (5 bases). Per germline, CDR1 SGHRS and CDR2 YFSETQ. There are 14 residues in the CDR3. Trimming pared 0 bases from V and 2 bases from J, leaving 7 bases between. The CDR3 nucleotides are TGCGCCAGCAGCTTGGGGGGCGCCACAGATACGCAGTATTTT. It codes for CASSLGGATDTQYF.